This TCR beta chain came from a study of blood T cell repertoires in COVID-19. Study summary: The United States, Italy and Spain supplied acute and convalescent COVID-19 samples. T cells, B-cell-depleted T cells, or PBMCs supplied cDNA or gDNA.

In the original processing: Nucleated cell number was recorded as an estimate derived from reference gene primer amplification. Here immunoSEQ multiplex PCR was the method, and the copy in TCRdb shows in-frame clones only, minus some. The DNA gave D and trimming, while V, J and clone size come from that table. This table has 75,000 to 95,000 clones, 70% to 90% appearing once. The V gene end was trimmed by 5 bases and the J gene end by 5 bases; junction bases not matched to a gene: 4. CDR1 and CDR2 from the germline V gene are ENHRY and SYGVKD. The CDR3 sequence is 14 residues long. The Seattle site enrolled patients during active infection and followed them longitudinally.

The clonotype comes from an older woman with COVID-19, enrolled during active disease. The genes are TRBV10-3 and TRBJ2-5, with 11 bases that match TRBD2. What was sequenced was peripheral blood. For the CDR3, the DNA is TGTGCCATCAGTCCTAGCGGGGGGTCGGAGACCCAGTACTTC. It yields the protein CAISPSGGSETQYF.